The T cell receptor beta chain under discussion was sequenced for a study of blood T cell repertoires in COVID-19. The length of the CDR3 is 15 residues. V was pared by 1 base and J by 3 bases, with 6 bases of the junction left unmatched. Germline values: CDR1 SGHNT, CDR2 YYREEE (reference sequence). Seattle patients were enrolled during active infection and followed longitudinally. Data came from immunoSEQ multiplex PCR; TCRdb stores just in-frame clones and leaves some out. The sample records approximately 290,000 clones, approximately 85% being singletons. This clonotype was obtained from a human donor with COVID-19, enrolled during active disease. The donor label of this sample is uncertain. Specimen: peripheral blood. V usage is TRBV5-4 and J usage is TRBJ1-2; 7 bases map to TRBD1. The CDR3 here is CASSLTGVLYYGYTF. The CDR3 nucleotides read TGTGCCAGCAGCTTGACAGGGGTCCTTTACTATGGCTACACCTTC.